Following are 28 T cell receptor beta chains from one sample sequenced in a study of T cells in Graves' hyperthyroidism and ophthalmopathy. From RNA transcripts, TCR beta CDR3 regions were amplified. During a first-round RT-PCR of the TCR CDR3, the HTBI primer set was used. In TCRdb, the multiplex PCR reads were re-called with MiXCR into one record per CDR3 protein. The data show over 400,000 distinct CDR3 sequences, with about 22% seen just once and about 49% held by the top ten. Sequencing used blood. These receptors were collected from an older woman with Graves' ophthalmopathy.

Ten or more counts support this clonotype. The V call is TRBV12-3 or TRBV12-4, the J call TRBJ1-3; TRBD1 is a possible D gene (5 bases). V lost 4 bases and J 8 bases, leaving 15 bases between the germline ends. The CDR3 contains 14 residues. The chain's CDR3 is CASSSRVGRDTIYF. The CDR3 DNA is TGTGCCAGCAGTTCCAGGGTTGGTAGGGACACCATATATTTT.

The chain employs TRBV18 and TRBJ1-3; a weak D match, TRBD1 (5 bases). The V and J ends lost 3 bases and 11 bases respectively, with 14 bases between them. This CDR3 comprises 13 residues. Germline CDR1 reads KGHSH; CDR2 reads LQKENI. The CDR3 spells CASSPGAGRPIYF. The CDR3 nucleotides are TGTGCCAGCTCACCTGGGGCCGGCAGACCCATATATTTT.

This clonotype was seen repeatedly, ten times or more. The chain joins TRBV28 to TRBJ2-3, with 10 positions matching TRBD1. CDR1 is MDHEN and CDR2 is SYDVKM in the germline V gene. The CDR3 extends over 16 amino acids. J gave up 1 base and V 8 bases, and 9 bases lay outside the gene matches. CDR3 loop: CASSRDRGHRTDTQYF. For the CDR3, the DNA is TGTGCCAGCTCACGGGACAGGGGACACCGCACAGATACGCAGTATTTT.

The gene calls are TRBV20-1 and TRBJ2-5; the D is unclear. Between the trimmed V and J ends, which lost 0 bases and 2 bases, there was a span of 7 bases. The length of the CDR3 is 13 residues. Germline V lookup: CDR1 DFQATT, CDR2 SNEGSKA (reference sequence). The CDR3 region is CSARDRRQETQYF. CDR3 nucleotide sequence: TGCAGTGCTAGAGATAGGCGGCAAGAGACCCAGTACTTC.

The chain is built from TRBV19 and TRBJ1-1; D gene uncertain. The CDR3 runs to 13 residues. The germline V and J ends were trimmed by 7 bases and 1 base, with 10 bases remaining between them. CDR1 is LNHDA and CDR2 is SQIVND in the germline V gene (reference sequence). CDR3 residues: CASNRAGNTEAFF. The DNA of the CDR3 is TGTGCCAGTAATAGGGCCGGGAACACTGAAGCTTTCTTT.

This clonotype was recorded a few times. The chain carries TRBV29-1 and TRBJ2-5, with 8 bases fitting TRBD1. Per germline, CDR1 SQVTM and CDR2 ANQGSEA. CDR3 size: 13 residues. Unmatched junction bases numbered 9, after V lost 7 bases and J lost 5 bases. The CDR3 DNA reads as TGCAGCGCCTCCAGGGGGCAGGGGGAGACCCAGTACTTC. Protein sequence: CSASRGQGETQYF.

The DNA for the CDR3 is TGTGCCAGCACCGCGGACGGGTTGTACCAAGAGACCCAGTACTTC. Encoded protein: CASTADGLYQETQYF. The rearrangement uses TRBV6-1 and TRBJ2-5; no definite D call. Per the germline V gene, CDR1 is MNHNS and CDR2 is SASEGT. V was trimmed by 7 bases and J by 0 bases, leaving 15 bases between them. This CDR3 region has 15 residues.

This clonotype was counted only a few times. This rearrangement joins TRBV5-6 to TRBJ2-3; no definite D call. Trimming removed 5 bases at V and 0 bases at J, with 13 bases between. CDR1 SGHDT and CDR2 YYEEEE come from the germline V gene. The CDR3 is 15 amino acids. The CDR3 spells CASSSGATSTDTQYF. Here the CDR3 DNA reads TGTGCCAGCAGTTCGGGCGCCACTAGCACAGATACGCAGTATTTT.

This clonotype showed up just a few times. V usage is TRBV18 and J usage is TRBJ1-2; tentative D call: TRBD1 (5 bases). This CDR3 has 13 residues. V was shortened by 3 bases and J by 4 bases, with 9 bases between the two germline ends. The germline CDR1 and CDR2 sequences are KGHSH and LQKENI. CDR3 residues: CASSPGPSYGYTF. Here the CDR3 DNA reads TGTGCCAGCTCACCGGGACCGAGCTATGGCTACACCTTC.

This clonotype turned up a few times. The chain is built from TRBV18 and TRBJ1-1, with D possibly matching TRBD1 (5 bases). This CDR3 has 15 residues. Germline V gives CDR1 KGHSH, CDR2 LQKENI. Trimming stripped 3 bases from V and 0 bases from J, with 11 bases between. The CDR3 region is CASSPAGHMNTEAFF. The DNA of the CDR3 is TGTGCCAGCTCACCGGCAGGGCATATGAACACTGAAGCTTTCTTT.

The chain carries TRBV6-2 or TRBV6-3 and TRBJ1-2; unclear D gene. The germline CDR1 and CDR2 sequences are MNHEY and SVGEGT. The CDR3 has 11 residues. The germline V and J ends were trimmed by 5 bases and 5 bases, with 6 bases remaining between them. The CDR3 DNA reads as TGTGCCAGCAGTCTCTTATATGGCTACACCTTC. Its protein is CASSLLYGYTF.

As concerns this clonotype: A much bigger clone sits one base away, suggesting this may be a read error. The chain joins TRBV3-1 to TRBJ2-1; D tentatively reads TRBD1 or TRBD2 (5 bases each). V gave up 2 bases and J gave up 12 bases, with 14 bases separating them. The CDR3 sequence is 13 residues long. Germline V gives CDR1 LGHDT, CDR2 YNNKEL (reference sequence). The CDR3 is CASSQRGSAGQFF. As DNA, the CDR3 is TGTGCCAGCAGCCAAAGGGGTAGCGCTGGGCAGTTCTTC.

V gene TRBV9 combines with J gene TRBJ1-6; no reliable D call. The CDR3 extends over 15 amino acids. Trimming removed 0 bases from V and 5 bases from J, with 9 bases in between. Germline CDR1 and CDR2: SGDLS and YYNGEE. CDR3 sequence: CASSVVGQDNSPLHF. In DNA, the CDR3 is TGTGCCAGCAGCGTAGTTGGCCAGGATAATTCACCCCTCCACTTT.

This clonotype has a handful of counts. V and J are TRBV7-2 and TRBJ2-1; D may be TRBD2 (5 bases). The CDR3 spans 13 residues. V lost 10 bases to trimming and J lost 3 bases, with 13 bases between them. CDR1 SGHTA and CDR2 FQGNSA come from the germline V gene. DNA of the CDR3: TGTGCCACCAGAGGGTTGTACTACAATGAGCAGTTCTTC. This sequence encodes CATRGLYYNEQFF.

This clonotype came up many times. The J gene is TRBJ2-7, the V gene TRBV12-3 or TRBV12-4; D is unclear. The CDR3 loop spans 13 amino acids. Trimming stripped 5 bases from V and 2 bases from J, with 10 bases between. The CDR3 DNA reads TGTGCCAGCAGTGCCCTGGGTCCCTACGAGCAGTACTTC. This sequence encodes CASSALGPYEQYF.

V and J are TRBV10-3 and TRBJ2-2; the D call may be TRBD1 or TRBD2 (6 bases each). CDR3 length equals 14 residues. Germline CDR1 reads ENHRY; CDR2 reads SYGVKD. V was pared by 4 bases and J by 7 bases, with 13 bases between. The CDR3 spells CAISAMGGDGELFF. For the CDR3, the DNA is TGTGCCATCAGTGCAATGGGGGGCGACGGGGAGCTGTTTTTT.

The rearrangement joins TRBV5-6 to TRBJ2-3; TRBD2 matches at 9 bases. The J segment lost 4 bases and the V segment lost 0 bases, leaving 6 bases of the junction unmatched. The CDR3 runs to 16 residues. Germline V gene data show CDR1 as SGHDT and CDR2 as YYEEEE. Here the CDR3 reads CASSLEASGIPDTQYF. Written as DNA, the CDR3 is TGTGCCAGCAGCTTGGAGGCTAGCGGGATACCAGATACGCAGTATTTT.

In this sample, this clonotype turned up a few times. The chain joins TRBV6-1 to TRBJ2-7, with 9 bases aligning to TRBD1. Germline-derived CDR1 and CDR2 are MNHNS and SASEGT. The CDR3 is made up of 15 amino acids. V gave up 5 bases and J gave up 3 bases; unmatched junction bases: 8. The CDR3 sequence is CASSRSGQGFYEQYF. CDR3 nucleotide sequence: TGTGCCAGCAGTCGATCGGGACAGGGATTCTACGAGCAGTACTTC.

The V call is TRBV6-5, the J call TRBJ2-1; TRBD2 might be the D (6 bases). The germline V gene has CDR1 MNHEY and CDR2 SVGAGI. The CDR3 runs to 16 residues. The V and J ends lost 4 bases and 2 bases respectively, with 15 bases between them. The CDR3 nucleotides are TGTGCCAGCAGTTCCCCTGACGGGAGTACCTACAATGAGCAGTTCTTC. Its translation: CASSSPDGSTYNEQFF.

In this sample, this clonotype turned up once. The chain has TRBV6-1 and TRBJ2-1; TRBD2 matches at 8 bases. Germline CDR1 reads MNHNS; CDR2 reads SASEGT. The CDR3 contains 20 residues. V was pared by 3 bases and J by 1 base, with 17 bases of the junction left unmatched. This chain's CDR3 is CASSDRRARAGVRSYNEQFF. CDR3 in DNA: TGTGCCAGCAGTGACCGCAGGGCGCGAGCGGGGGTGAGGTCCTACAATGAGCAGTTCTTC.

This chain joins TRBV5-5 and TRBJ2-6; D uncertain. The CDR3 consists of 15 residues. In germline, CDR1 is SGHKS, CDR2 YYEKEE (reference sequence). V was pared by 0 bases and J by 0 bases, with 4 bases between. The CDR3 nucleotides are TGTGCCAGCAGCTTGGTAGACTCTGGGGCCAACGTCCTGACTTTC. The encoded protein is CASSLVDSGANVLTF. Full variable domain (remainder filled in from reference TRBV5-5 and TRBJ2-6): DAGVTQSPTHLIKTRGQQVTLRCSPISGHKSVSWYQQVLGQGPQFIFQYYEKEERGRGNFPDRFSARQFPNYSSELNVNALLLGDSALYLCASSLVDSGANVLTFGAGSRLTVL.

V usage is TRBV12-3 or TRBV12-4 and J usage is TRBJ2-3; the match to TRBD2 covers 13 bases. The ends lost 6 bases at V and 4 bases at J; junction bases unmatched: 10. The CDR3 consists of 17 residues. CDR3: CASSPPILAGGPDTQYF. CDR3 bases: TGTGCCAGCAGCCCACCCATACTAGCGGGAGGGCCAGATACGCAGTATTTT.

V is TRBV10-3 and J is TRBJ2-3; D remains ambiguous. V shed 3 bases and J shed 4 bases, with 8 bases lying between them. CDR1 is ENHRY and CDR2 is SYGVKD in the germline V gene. The CDR3 is 13 residues long. CDR3 protein: CAISDPPPDTQYF. In DNA form, the CDR3 reads TGTGCCATCAGTGACCCGCCACCAGATACGCAGTATTTT.

V gene TRBV3-1 combines with J gene TRBJ1-3; D remains ambiguous. The CDR3 runs to 16 residues. The V gene's germline CDR1 is LGHDT and CDR2 YNNKEL (reference sequence). V was trimmed by 1 base and J by 0 bases, leaving 10 bases between them. The CDR3 nucleotides are TGTGCCAGCAGCCAAGTACCAGGCGCCTCTGGAAACACCATATATTTT. Its translation is CASSQVPGASGNTIYF.

In this sample, this clonotype turned up many times. V usage is TRBV12-3 or TRBV12-4 and J usage is TRBJ2-7; D is perhaps TRBD1 (5 bases). The CDR3 contains 16 residues. V shed 1 base and J shed 2 bases, with 15 bases lying between them. The CDR3 DNA reads TGTGCCAGCAGTTTAGGTGTTTCAGGGTGGGCCTACGAGCAGTACTTC. It encodes CASSLGVSGWAYEQYF.

The rearrangement links TRBV29-1 to TRBJ2-2; no definite D call. Germline loops: CDR1 SQVTM, CDR2 ANQGSEA. The CDR3 has 11 residues. V gave up 7 bases and J gave up 2 bases, with 5 bases separating them. The CDR3 sequence: CSASNTGELFF. For the CDR3, the DNA is TGCAGCGCCTCTAACACCGGGGAGCTGTTTTTT.

The chain has TRBV20-1 and TRBJ1-2; tentative D call: TRBD1 (5 bases). The CDR3 sequence is 13 residues long. Looked up from germline, CDR1 is DFQATT and CDR2 is SNEGSKA (reference sequence). V was shortened by 3 bases and J by 8 bases, with 16 bases between the two germline ends. The DNA for the CDR3 is TGCAGTGCTAGGCCCTCAACGGGGGAGGGCTACACCTTC. It is translated as CSARPSTGEGYTF.

This clonotype was observed a handful of times. CDR3 coding DNA: TGCAGTGCTAGCCCCACAGGGGTCGGTGGCTACACCTTC. Its protein is CSASPTGVGGYTF. V gene TRBV20-1 combines with J gene TRBJ1-2, with 7 nucleotides matching TRBD1. Looked up from germline, CDR1 is DFQATT and CDR2 is SNEGSKA (reference sequence). V lost 3 bases to trimming and J lost 7 bases; unmatched junction nucleotides: 8. The CDR3 sequence is 13 residues long.